The 19 T cell receptor beta chains below all came from one sample that was sequenced in a study of type 1 regulatory T cells. TCRdb redid the calling of the reads with MiXCR, one entry per CDR3 protein. In the table there are under 75,000 distinct CDR3 sequences, more than 20% of which are singletons. Antigen specificity for these receptors is unknown. Study findings and constraints: Tr1 cells had a more restricted TCR repertoire than non-Tr1 cells.

Sample: cultured type 1 regulatory T (Tr1) cells, either the whole culture or a sorted fraction (not recorded which). These receptors were obtained from a human donor in good health.

This clonotype was detected only a few times. This chain links TRBV20-1 with TRBJ2-6, with D possibly matching TRBD2 (5 bases). This CDR3 is 15 amino acids long. V was shortened by 3 bases and J by 3 bases, with 12 bases between the two germline ends. Germline V gene data show CDR1 as DFQATT and CDR2 as SNEGSKA (reference sequence). CDR3 residues: CSASPGRGGANVLTF. In DNA, the CDR3 is TGCAGTGCTAGTCCCGGTCGGGGTGGGGCCAACGTCCTGACTTTC.

This clonotype was picked up a small number of times. This chain uses TRBV6-2 or TRBV6-3 with TRBJ2-2; D gene ambiguous. Germline CDR1 is MNHEY and CDR2 is SVGEGT. Trimming removed 5 bases at V and 6 bases at J, with 10 bases between. This CDR3 contains 13 residues. The CDR3 spells CASSDQSPGELFF. DNA of the CDR3: TGTGCCAGCAGTGATCAGTCACCCGGGGAGCTGTTTTTT.

In the case of this clonotype: Mismatch with germline at one junction end may stem from a read error. The chain has TRBV28 and TRBJ2-1; 7 nucleotides match TRBD1. CDR3 size: 14 residues. From germline, CDR1 is MDHEN and CDR2 SYDVKM. CDR3 bases: TGTGCCGGCAGTTCCCAGGGGGCCTACAATGAGCAGTTCTTC. This codes for CAGSSQGAYNEQFF.

This clonotype was seen at least ten times. CDR3 in DNA: TGCGCCAGCAGCCGGCAAGAGACCCAGTACTTC. Protein sequence: CASSRQETQYF. The chain carries TRBV5-1 and TRBJ2-5; no firm D call. The CDR3 runs to 11 residues. The V and J ends lost 4 bases and 2 bases respectively, with 3 bases between them. The germline CDR1 and CDR2 sequences are SGHRS and YFSETQ.

This rearrangement joins TRBV6-5 to TRBJ1-1; possible D gene TRBD1, 5 bases. V was clipped by 7 bases and J by 8 bases, with 14 bases between them. Per germline, CDR1 MNHEY and CDR2 SVGAGI. The CDR3 is 12 amino acids. The CDR3 DNA sequence: TGTGCCAGCAAGAAGAGGGGAAACGAAGCTTTCTTT. Its protein product is CASKKRGNEAFF.

This clonotype came up a few times. The chain couples TRBV7-2 to TRBJ2-1, with 8 positions matching TRBD2. This CDR3 comprises 14 residues. Trimming took 2 bases from V and 7 from J; bases not matched to a gene: 4. CDR1 and CDR2 (germline): SGHTA, FQGNSA. In DNA form, the CDR3 reads TGTGCCAGCAGCTTACGAGCGGGAGAAAATGAGCAGTTCTTC. This encodes CASSLRAGENEQFF. Full variable domain (remainder filled in from reference TRBV7-2 and TRBJ2-1): GAGVSQSPSNKVTEKGKDVELRCDPISGHTALYWYRQSLGQGLEFLIYFQGNSAPDKSGLPSDRFSAERTGGSVSTLTIQRTQQEDSAVYLCASSLRAGENEQFFGPGTRLTVL.

This clonotype was detected a few times. This chain uses TRBV24-1 with TRBJ1-5; D may be TRBD1 (5 bases). The CDR3 sequence is 14 residues long. The V end was cut by 9 bases, the J end by 7 bases, with 18 bases between. The germline V gene has CDR1 KGHDR and CDR2 SFDVKD. CDR3 sequence (DNA): TGTGCCACCGCAGGGACCTTATCGGGGCAGCCCCAGCATTTT. It yields the protein CATAGTLSGQPQHF.

This clonotype has only a few counts. The J gene is TRBJ2-1, the V gene TRBV6-5, with a possible D match to TRBD2 (6 bases). Germline V gene data show CDR1 as MNHEY and CDR2 as SVGAGI. This CDR3 is built from 15 residues. V lost 6 bases, J lost 0 bases, and 12 bases lay in between. CDR3 bases: TGTGCCAGCAGGCGGGACTTGAGCTCCTACAATGAGCAGTTCTTC. Its protein product is CASRRDLSSYNEQFF.

The rearrangement links TRBV14 to TRBJ1-4; D gene uncertain. Per germline, CDR1 SGHDN and CDR2 FVKESK. Trimming pared 0 bases from V and 5 bases from J, leaving 13 bases between. The CDR3 consists of 16 residues. This CDR3 reads CASSQEVSKRNEKLFF. CDR3 DNA sequence: TGTGCCAGCAGCCAAGAGGTTTCAAAGCGAAATGAAAAACTGTTTTTT.

The chain recombines TRBV7-8 with TRBJ1-6; 8 bases are shared with TRBD1. In germline, CDR1 is SGHVS, CDR2 FQNEAQ. The CDR3 is made up of 15 amino acids. The ends lost 1 base at V and 10 bases at J; junction bases unmatched: 6. CDR3 nucleotides: TGTGCCAGCAGCTTAGAGGACAGGGTGCGATCACCCCTCCACTTT. This translates into CASSLEDRVRSPLHF.

V gene TRBV9 combines with J gene TRBJ2-7; D is undetermined. This CDR3 has 11 residues. V was clipped by 0 bases and J by 6 bases, with 4 bases between them. Germline lookup yields CDR1 SGDLS and CDR2 YYNGEE. As DNA, the CDR3 is TGTGCCAGCAGCGTAGTAGCCGAGCAGTACTTC. The encoded protein is CASSVVAEQYF.

This clonotype has more than one count but fewer than ten. The V call is TRBV28, the J call TRBJ2-7; no firm D call. Between the trimmed V and J ends, which lost 3 bases and 2 bases, there was a span of 11 bases. The CDR3 contains 14 residues. The germline V gene encodes CDR1 MDHEN and CDR2 SYDVKM. The CDR3 DNA sequence: TGTGCCAGCAGTTTTTCGAGAAGTACCTACGAGCAGTACTTC. Translating it yields CASSFSRSTYEQYF.

The V and J genes are TRBV10-3 and TRBJ2-5, with D possibly called TRBD1 or TRBD2 (7 bases each). V dropped 8 bases and J dropped 4 bases, with 17 bases sitting between them. The CDR3 is made up of 14 amino acids. CDR1 and CDR2 (germline): ENHRY, SYGVKD. CDR3 in amino acids: CAIEREGARETQYF. CDR3 DNA sequence: TGTGCCATCGAAAGGGAGGGGGCTCGAGAGACCCAGTACTTC.

This rearrangement joins TRBV5-1 to TRBJ1-4; a weak D match, TRBD1 (5 bases). CDR1 is SGHRS and CDR2 is YFSETQ in the germline V gene. CDR3 size: 14 residues. The V end was cut by 2 bases, the J end by 3 bases, with 8 bases between. CDR3 bases: TGCGCCAGCAGCTTTGGGGGATCTAATGAAAAACTGTTTTTT. Protein sequence: CASSFGGSNEKLFF.

This clonotype was observed a handful of times. The rearrangement uses TRBV27 and TRBJ2-7; D unclear. The germline V gene has CDR1 MNHEY and CDR2 SMNVEV (reference sequence). The CDR3 is 16 amino acids. Trimming stripped 9 bases from V and 5 bases from J, with 26 bases between. CDR3 amino acids: CASWNRVPRSGNEQYF. CDR3 nucleotides: TGTGCCAGTTGGAACCGGGTCCCCCGATCCGGCAACGAGCAGTACTTC.

The genes are TRBV24-1 and TRBJ2-1, with D unclear. Trimming took 0 bases from V and 7 from J, leaving 9 bases between them. CDR1 is KGHDR, CDR2 SFDVKD, per germline. The CDR3 consists of 14 residues. This CDR3 reads CATSDLALGNEQFF. DNA of the CDR3: TGTGCCACCAGTGATTTGGCGCTGGGGAATGAGCAGTTCTTC.

J is TRBJ1-1 and V is TRBV6-5; D not certain. Between the trimmed V and J ends, which lost 4 bases and 11 bases, there was a span of 11 bases. Germline V gives CDR1 MNHEY, CDR2 SVGAGI. The CDR3 length is 11 residues. The CDR3 reads CASSWSGGAFF. The CDR3 DNA reads TGTGCCAGCAGTTGGTCCGGAGGGGCTTTCTTT.

CDR3 sequence reads: CASSQIGTVAPYEQYF. The DNA of the CDR3 is TGTGCCAGCAGCCAGATAGGGACAGTGGCTCCCTACGAGCAGTACTTC. The genes are TRBV4-2 and TRBJ2-7, with 7 bases fitting TRBD1. Germline trimming cut 3 bases from V and 2 bases from J; bases unmatched to any gene: 10. CDR3 size: 16 residues. Germline CDR1 reads LGHNA; CDR2 reads YNFKEQ.

This clonotype was observed a handful of times. The V and J genes are TRBV11-2 and TRBJ2-3; D ambiguous. Looked up from germline, CDR1 is SGHAT and CDR2 is FQNNGV. Trimming left V 1 base short and J 8 bases short, with 10 bases between. The CDR3 loop spans 13 amino acids. The CDR3 reads CASSLAAQLTQYF. The CDR3 region has the DNA TGTGCCAGCAGCTTAGCGGCGCAACTTACGCAGTATTTT.